This note documents a single TCR beta chain sequence. Its cognate antigen is unknown. A v3.0 immunoSEQ assay was performed at survey level. Clones were sequenced by immunoSEQ multiplex PCR, and TCRdb holds only the in-frame ones, with some missing. The sample consists of around 6,700 clones, approximately 76% of them appearing once. This record belongs to a study of long-term antiretroviral therapy in people with HIV. Study-wide findings and caveats: Clonotypes expanded prior to ART showed repertoire dominance at all sampled time points.

V was trimmed by 6 bases and J by 2 bases, leaving 16 bases between them. Germline V gene lookup returns CDR1 MNHNY and CDR2 SVGAGI (reference sequence). This CDR3 contains 15 residues. Clinicians in the United States treated all participants with HIV. J is TRBJ1-2 and V is TRBV6-6, with D perhaps TRBD1 (6 bases). Sequences were derived from unsorted PBMCs, sampled 0.2 years after starting antiretroviral therapy. This TCR came from a man in his forties with HIV. CDR3 bases: TGTGCCAGCAGAAAGACAGGCAACCTAAACTATGGCTACACCTTC. Amino acids: CASRKTGNLNYGYTF.